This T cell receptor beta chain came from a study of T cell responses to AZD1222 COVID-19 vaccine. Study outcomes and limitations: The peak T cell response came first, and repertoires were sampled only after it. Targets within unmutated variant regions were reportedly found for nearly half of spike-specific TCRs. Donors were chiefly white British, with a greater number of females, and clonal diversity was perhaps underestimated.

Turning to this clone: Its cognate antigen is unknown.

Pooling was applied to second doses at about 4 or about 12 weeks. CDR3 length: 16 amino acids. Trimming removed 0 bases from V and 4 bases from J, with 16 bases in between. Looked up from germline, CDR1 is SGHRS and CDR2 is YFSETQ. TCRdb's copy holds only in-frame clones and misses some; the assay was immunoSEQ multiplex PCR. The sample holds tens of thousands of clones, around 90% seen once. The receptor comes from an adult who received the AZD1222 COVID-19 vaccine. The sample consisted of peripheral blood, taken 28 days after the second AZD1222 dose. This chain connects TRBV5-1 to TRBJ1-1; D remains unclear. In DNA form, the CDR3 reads TGCGCCAGCAGCTTGGAGTTTGTGGACGGATTCACTGAAGCTTTCTTT. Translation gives CASSLEFVDGFTEAFF. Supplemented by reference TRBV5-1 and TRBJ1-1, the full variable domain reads KAGVTQTPRYLIKTRGQQVTLSCSPISGHRSVSWYQQTPGQGLQFLFEYFSETQRNKGNFPGRFSGRQFSNSRSEMNVSTLELGDSALYLCASSLEFVDGFTEAFFGQGTRLTVV.